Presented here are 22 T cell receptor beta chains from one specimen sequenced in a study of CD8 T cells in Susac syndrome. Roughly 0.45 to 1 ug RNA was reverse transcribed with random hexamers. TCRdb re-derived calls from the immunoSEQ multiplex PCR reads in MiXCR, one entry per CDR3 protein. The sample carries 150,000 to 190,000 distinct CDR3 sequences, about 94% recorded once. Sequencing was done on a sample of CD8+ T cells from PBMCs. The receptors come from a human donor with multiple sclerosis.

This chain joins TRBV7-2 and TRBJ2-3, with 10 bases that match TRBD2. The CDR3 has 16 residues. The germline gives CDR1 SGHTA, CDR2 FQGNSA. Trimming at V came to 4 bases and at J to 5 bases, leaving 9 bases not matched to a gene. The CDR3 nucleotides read TGTGCCAGCAGCTCCCTTGGTAGCGGGGGGCGAGATACGCAGTATTTT. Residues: CASSSLGSGGRDTQYF.

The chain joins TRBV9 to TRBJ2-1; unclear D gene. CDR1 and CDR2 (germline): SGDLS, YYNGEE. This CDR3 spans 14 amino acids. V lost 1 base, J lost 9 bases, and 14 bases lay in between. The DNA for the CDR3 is TGTGCCAGCAGCGTAACCGGGTCCAGTGGTGAGCAGTTCTTC. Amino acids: CASSVTGSSGEQFF.

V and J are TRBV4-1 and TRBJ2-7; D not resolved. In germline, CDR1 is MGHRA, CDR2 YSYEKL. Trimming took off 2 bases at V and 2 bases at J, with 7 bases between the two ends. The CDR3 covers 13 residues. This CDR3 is CASSQRSPYEQYF. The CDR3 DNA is TGCGCCAGCAGCCAAAGGTCTCCCTACGAGCAGTACTTC.

In nucleotides, the CDR3 is TGTGCCAGCTCACCACTTCGCGGCTCCTACAATGAGCAGTTCTTC. It encodes CASSPLRGSYNEQFF. The rearrangement links TRBV18 to TRBJ2-1; D gene uncertain. CDR3 length equals 15 residues. Germline V gives CDR1 KGHSH, CDR2 LQKENI. With 1 base removed from V and 0 bases from J, the gap between germline ends came to 7 bases.

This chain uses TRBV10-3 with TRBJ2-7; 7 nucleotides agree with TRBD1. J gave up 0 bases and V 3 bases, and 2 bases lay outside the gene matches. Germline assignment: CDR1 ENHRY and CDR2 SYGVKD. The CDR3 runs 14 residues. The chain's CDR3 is CAISDPGGSYEQYF. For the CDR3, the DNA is TGTGCCATCAGTGATCCAGGGGGCTCCTACGAGCAGTACTTC.

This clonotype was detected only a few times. CDR3 residues: CAISDLETSSYEQYF. Here the CDR3 DNA reads TGTGCCATCAGTGACCTGGAAACGAGCTCCTACGAGCAGTACTTC. The gene calls are TRBV10-3 and TRBJ2-7; D is unresolved. The CDR3 totals 15 residues. The germline CDR1 and CDR2 sequences are ENHRY and SYGVKD. Trimming removed 3 bases at V and 0 bases at J, with 12 bases between.

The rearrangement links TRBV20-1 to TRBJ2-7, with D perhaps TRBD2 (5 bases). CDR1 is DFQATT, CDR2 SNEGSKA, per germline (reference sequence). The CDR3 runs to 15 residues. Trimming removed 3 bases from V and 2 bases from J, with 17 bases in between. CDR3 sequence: CSASGPHPGTYEQYF. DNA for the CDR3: TGCAGTGCTAGTGGTCCCCACCCGGGAACCTACGAGCAGTACTTC.

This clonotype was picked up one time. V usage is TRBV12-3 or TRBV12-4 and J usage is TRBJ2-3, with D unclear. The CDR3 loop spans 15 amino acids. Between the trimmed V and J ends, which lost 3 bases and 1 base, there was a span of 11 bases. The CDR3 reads CASSFPGSGTDTQYF. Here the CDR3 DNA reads TGTGCCAGCAGTTTTCCCGGGTCTGGCACAGATACGCAGTATTTT.

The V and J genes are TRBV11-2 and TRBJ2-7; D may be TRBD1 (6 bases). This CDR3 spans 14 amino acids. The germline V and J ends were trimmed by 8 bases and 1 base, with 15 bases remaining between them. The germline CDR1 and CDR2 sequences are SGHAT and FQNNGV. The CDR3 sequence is CASEDTGRSYEQYF. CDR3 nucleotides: TGTGCCAGCGAGGATACAGGGAGATCCTACGAGCAGTACTTC.

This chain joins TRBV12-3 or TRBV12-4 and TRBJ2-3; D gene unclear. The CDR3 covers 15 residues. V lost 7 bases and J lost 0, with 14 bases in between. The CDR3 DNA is TGTGCCAGCACATGGTCTCCAATTAGCACAGATACGCAGTATTTT. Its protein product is CASTWSPISTDTQYF.

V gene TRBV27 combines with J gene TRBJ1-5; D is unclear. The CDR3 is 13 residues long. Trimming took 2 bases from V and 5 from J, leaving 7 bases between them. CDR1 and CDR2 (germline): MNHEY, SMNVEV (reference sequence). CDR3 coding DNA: TGTGCCAGCAGTTTAATCTTGGATCAGCCCCAGCATTTT. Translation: CASSLILDQPQHF.

The CDR3 region is CASSSRVRQQPQHF. CDR3 in DNA: TGTGCCAGCAGTTCCAGGGTACGGCAACAGCCCCAGCATTTT. The chain links TRBV28 to TRBJ1-5; a possible D gene is TRBD1 (5 bases). This CDR3 is 14 amino acids long. Germline V gene lookup returns CDR1 MDHEN and CDR2 SYDVKM. The V gene lost 4 bases and the J gene lost 7 bases, with 14 bases spanning the gap.

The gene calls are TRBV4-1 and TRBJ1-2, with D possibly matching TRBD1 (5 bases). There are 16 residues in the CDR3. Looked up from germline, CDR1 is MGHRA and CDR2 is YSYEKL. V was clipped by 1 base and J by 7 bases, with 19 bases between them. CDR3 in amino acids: CASSQGQGLSSSGYTF. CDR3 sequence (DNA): TGCGCCAGCAGCCAAGGTCAGGGTCTTTCGAGTAGTGGCTACACCTTC.

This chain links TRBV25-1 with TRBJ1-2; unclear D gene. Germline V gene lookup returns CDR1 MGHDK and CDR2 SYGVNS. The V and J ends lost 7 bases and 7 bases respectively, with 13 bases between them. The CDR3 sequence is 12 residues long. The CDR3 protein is CASTPGSGGYTF. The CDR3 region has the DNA TGTGCCAGCACACCGGGCAGCGGTGGCTACACCTTC.

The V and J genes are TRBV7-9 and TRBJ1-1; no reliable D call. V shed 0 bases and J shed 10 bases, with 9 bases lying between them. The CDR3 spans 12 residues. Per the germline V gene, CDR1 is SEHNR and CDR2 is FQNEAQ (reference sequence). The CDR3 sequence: CASSLASLGAFF. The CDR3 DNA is TGTGCCAGCAGCTTAGCCTCCTTAGGAGCTTTCTTT. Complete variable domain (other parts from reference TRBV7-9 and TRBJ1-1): DTGVSQNPRHKITKRGQNVTFRCDPISEHNRLYWYRQTLGQGPEFLTYFQNEAQLEKSRLLSDRFSAERPKGSFSTLEIQRTEQGDSAMYLCASSLASLGAFFGQGTRLTVV.

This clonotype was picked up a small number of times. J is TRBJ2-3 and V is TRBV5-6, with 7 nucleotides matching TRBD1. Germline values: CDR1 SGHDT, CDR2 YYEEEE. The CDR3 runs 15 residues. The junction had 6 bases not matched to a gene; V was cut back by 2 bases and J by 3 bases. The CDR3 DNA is TGTGCCAGCAGCTTAGAGGGGGCTGGGACAGATACGCAGTATTTT. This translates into CASSLEGAGTDTQYF.

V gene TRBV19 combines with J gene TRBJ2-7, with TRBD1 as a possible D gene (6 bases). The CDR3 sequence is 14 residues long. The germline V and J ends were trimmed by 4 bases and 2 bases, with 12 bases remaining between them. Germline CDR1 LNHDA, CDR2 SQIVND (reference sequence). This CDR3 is CASSTRTVAYEQYF. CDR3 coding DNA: TGTGCCAGTAGTACCCGGACAGTAGCCTACGAGCAGTACTTC.

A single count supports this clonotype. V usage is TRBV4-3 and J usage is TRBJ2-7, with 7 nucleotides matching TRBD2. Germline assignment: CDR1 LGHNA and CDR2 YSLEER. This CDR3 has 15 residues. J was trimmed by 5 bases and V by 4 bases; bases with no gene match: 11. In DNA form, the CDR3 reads TGCGCCAGCAGCCGAAAGGGACTATCTGAGGACGAGCAGTACTTC. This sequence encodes CASSRKGLSEDEQYF.

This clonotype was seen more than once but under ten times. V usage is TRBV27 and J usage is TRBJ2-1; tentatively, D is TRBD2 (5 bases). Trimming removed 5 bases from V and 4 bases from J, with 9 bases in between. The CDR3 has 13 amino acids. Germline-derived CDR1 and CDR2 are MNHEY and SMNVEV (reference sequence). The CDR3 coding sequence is TGTGCCAGCAGTCCTGGCGGGTACAATGAGCAGTTCTTC. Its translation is CASSPGGYNEQFF.

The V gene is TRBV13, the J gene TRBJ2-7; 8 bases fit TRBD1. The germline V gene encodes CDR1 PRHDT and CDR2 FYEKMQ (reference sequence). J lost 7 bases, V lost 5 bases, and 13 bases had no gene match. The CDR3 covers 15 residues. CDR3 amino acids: CASSTEGQGPTEQYF. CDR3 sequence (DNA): TGTGCCAGCAGCACCGAAGGACAGGGACCCACAGAGCAGTACTTC.

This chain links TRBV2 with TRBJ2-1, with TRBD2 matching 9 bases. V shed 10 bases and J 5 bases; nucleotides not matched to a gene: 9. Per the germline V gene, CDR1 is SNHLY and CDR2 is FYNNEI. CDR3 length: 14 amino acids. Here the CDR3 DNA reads TGTGCCACAAGGAAGCGGGGGGCCAACAATGAGCAGTTCTTC. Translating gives CATRKRGANNEQFF.

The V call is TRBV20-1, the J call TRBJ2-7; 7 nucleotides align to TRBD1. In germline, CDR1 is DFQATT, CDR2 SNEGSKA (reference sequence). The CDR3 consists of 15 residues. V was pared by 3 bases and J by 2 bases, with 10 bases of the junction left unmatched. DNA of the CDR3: TGCAGTGCTAGGGGCGACGACAGGGAACCCTACGAGCAGTACTTC. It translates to CSARGDDREPYEQYF.